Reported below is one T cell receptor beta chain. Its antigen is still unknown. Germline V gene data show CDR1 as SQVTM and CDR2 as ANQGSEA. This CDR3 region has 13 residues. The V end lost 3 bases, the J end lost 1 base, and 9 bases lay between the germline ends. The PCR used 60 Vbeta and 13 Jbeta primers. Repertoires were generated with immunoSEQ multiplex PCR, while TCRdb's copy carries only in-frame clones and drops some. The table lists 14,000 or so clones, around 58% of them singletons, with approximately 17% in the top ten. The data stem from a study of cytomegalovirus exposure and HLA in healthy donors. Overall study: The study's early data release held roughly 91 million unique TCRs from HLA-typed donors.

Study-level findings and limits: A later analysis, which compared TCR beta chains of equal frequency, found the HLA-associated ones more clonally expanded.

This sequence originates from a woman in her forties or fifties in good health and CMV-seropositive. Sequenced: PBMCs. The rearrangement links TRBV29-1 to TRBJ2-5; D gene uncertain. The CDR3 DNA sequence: TGCAGCGTTGAGTCAATAGCCCAAGAGACCCAGTACTTC. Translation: CSVESIAQETQYF.